Given below is one TCR beta chain in context. The data stem from a study of HIV-infected patients and healthy controls. Each CDR3 protein is one row after TCRdb ran MiXCR on the 5' RACE reads. This sample yields 60,000 to 75,000 distinct CDR3 sequences, of which 16% are seen a single time; under 6% belongs to the top ten. This CDR3 region has 16 residues. The germline CDR1 and CDR2 sequences are SGHDN and FVKESK. V dropped 4 bases and J dropped 6 bases, with 19 bases sitting between them. Sequencing was done on a sample of CD4+ T cells from blood. The TCR comes from a human donor in good health. The rearrangement links TRBV14 to TRBJ2-1, with D possibly being TRBD1 or TRBD2 (5 bases each). The CDR3 region is CASSLKLGTVLNEQFF. In DNA form, the CDR3 reads TGTGCCAGCAGCCTCAAACTAGGGACCGTCCTCAATGAGCAGTTCTTC. Full variable domain (rest looked up from reference TRBV14 and TRBJ2-1): EAGVTQFPSHSVIEKGQTVTLRCDPISGHDNLYWYRRVMGKEIKFLLHFVKESKQDESGMPNNRFLAERTGGTYSTLKVQPAELEDSGVYFCASSLKLGTVLNEQFFGPGTRLTVL.